The next 29 T cell receptor beta chains were all read from a single sample in a study of OX40 agonist ivuxolimab in advanced cancers. Clones were read by immunoSEQ multiplex PCR, and TCRdb kept only the in-frame ones, dropping some. In the table there are under 55,000 clones, 85% to 95% of which are singletons. The sample was CD4+ or CD8+ T cells sorted from blood, taken in a trial of the OX40 agonist ivuxolimab. These receptors were collected from an adult with an advanced solid tumor such as melanoma, head and neck, liver or kidney cancer.

This clone has a single count. This chain connects TRBV5-5 to TRBJ2-5; maybe TRBD1 (6 bases). CDR1 is SGHKS, CDR2 YYEKEE, per germline (reference sequence). This CDR3 region has 14 residues. V was trimmed by 0 bases and J by 5 bases, leaving 11 bases between them. The CDR3 spells CASSLVQGMETQYF. CDR3 DNA: TGTGCCAGCAGCTTGGTGCAGGGGATGGAGACCCAGTACTTC.

V and J are TRBV13 and TRBJ1-4; 8 nucleotides match TRBD1. The CDR3 loop spans 15 amino acids. J gave up 5 bases and V 5 bases, and 7 bases lay outside the gene matches. The germline V gene has CDR1 PRHDT and CDR2 FYEKMQ (reference sequence). The CDR3 DNA is TGTGCCAGCAGCCCAGGGGGCGCTCTGAATGAAAAACTGTTTTTT. Protein product: CASSPGGALNEKLFF.

The chain carries TRBV30 and TRBJ1-6; D not resolved. There are 14 residues in the CDR3. V was clipped by 0 bases and J by 4 bases, with 7 bases between them. Germline CDR1 reads GTSNPN; CDR2 reads SVGIG (reference sequence). CDR3 sequence: CAWSVQIYNSPLHF. CDR3 sequence (DNA): TGTGCCTGGAGTGTACAAATATATAATTCACCCCTCCACTTT.

The rearrangement links TRBV4-3 to TRBJ2-2, with 11 bases matching TRBD1. V trimming: 4 bases; J trimming: 9 bases; junction bases outside the gene matches: 7. In germline, CDR1 is LGHNA, CDR2 YSLEER. The CDR3 extends over 15 amino acids. CDR3 in amino acids: CASSLGTGGSRELFF. In nucleotides, the CDR3 is TGCGCCAGCAGCCTCGGGACAGGGGGATCGAGGGAGCTGTTTTTT.

This chain links TRBV2 with TRBJ1-5, with D perhaps TRBD1 (6 bases). The CDR3 covers 16 residues. The germline V gene has CDR1 SNHLY and CDR2 FYNNEI. Trimming removed 0 bases at V and 7 bases at J, with 16 bases between. The DNA for the CDR3 is TGTGCCAGCAGTGAAGCCTGGTCAGGGGTTTACCAGCCCCAGCATTTT. Its protein is CASSEAWSGVYQPQHF. Filled out from reference TRBV2 and TRBJ1-5, the complete variable domain reads EPEVTQTPSHQVTQMGQEVILRCVPISNHLYFYWYRQILGQKVEFLVSFYNNEISEKSEIFDDQFSVERPDGSNFTLKIRSTKLEDSAMYFCASSEAWSGVYQPQHFGDGTRLSIL.

This rearrangement joins TRBV28 to TRBJ2-5; no clear D gene. CDR1 is MDHEN and CDR2 is SYDVKM in the germline V gene. The CDR3 covers 16 residues. Trimming cost V 7 bases and J 2 bases, with 20 bases left between them. CDR3 nucleotide sequence: TGTGCCAGCACCCCAAGCGAAAGGGCCTTACAAGAGACCCAGTACTTC. Its protein product is CASTPSERALQETQYF.

With regard to this clone: Mismatch with germline at one junction end may stem from a read error. V and J are TRBV7-7 and TRBJ2-5, with 7 bases identical to TRBD1. This CDR3 region has 18 residues. Germline lookup yields CDR1 SSHAT and CDR2 FNYEAQ (reference sequence). The CDR3 sequence is CASSLSTDREWGQETQYF. CDR3 DNA: TGTGCTAGCAGCTTATCAACCGACAGGGAGTGGGGCCAAGAGACCCAGTACTTC.

In this sample, this clone turned up once. The rearrangement uses TRBV4-3 and TRBJ1-1; 8 bases line up with TRBD1. This CDR3 has 15 residues. Germline CDR1 and CDR2: LGHNA and YSLEER. V lost 4 bases and J lost 0; bases outside the gene matches: 4. The CDR3 spells CASSLRTGLNTEAFF. As DNA, the CDR3 is TGCGCCAGCAGCCTCCGGACAGGGTTGAACACTGAAGCTTTCTTT.

The V gene is TRBV7-9, the J gene TRBJ1-3, with D unclear. Trimming took 7 bases from V and 0 from J, leaving 16 bases between them. This CDR3 region has 16 residues. Germline V gene lookup returns CDR1 SEHNR and CDR2 FQNEAQ (reference sequence). CDR3 bases: TGTGCCAGCACCTACCGGGCCACCAGCTCTGGAAACACCATATATTTT. Encoded protein: CASTYRATSSGNTIYF.

The gene calls are TRBV19 and TRBJ2-7; 9 bases are a match to TRBD1. Trimming removed 5 bases from V and 6 bases from J; junction bases left unmatched: 11. Germline V gene lookup returns CDR1 LNHDA and CDR2 SQIVND (reference sequence). The CDR3 is 15 residues long. For the CDR3, the DNA is TGTGCCAGTAGTGTCGGGACAGGGACTTTCTTCGAGCAGTACTTC. Translating it yields CASSVGTGTFFEQYF.

Here the CDR3 reads CASSSTLNTPDSPRYGYTF. DNA for the CDR3: TGTGCCAGCAGCTCGACACTTAACACCCCTGACAGCCCGAGGTATGGCTACACCTTC. V is TRBV13 and J is TRBJ1-2; the D gene is possibly TRBD1 (5 bases). The CDR3 sequence is 19 residues long. Looked up from germline, CDR1 is PRHDT and CDR2 is FYEKMQ (reference sequence). Trimming removed 4 bases at V and 5 bases at J, with 29 bases between.

The genes are TRBV7-9 and TRBJ1-5; TRBD1 might be the D (5 bases). V was pared by 3 bases and J by 3 bases, with 15 bases between. This CDR3 has 16 amino acids. Germline V gene lookup returns CDR1 SEHNR and CDR2 FQNEAQ (reference sequence). CDR3 protein: CASSLFGGEVNQPQHF. The CDR3 coding sequence is TGTGCCAGCAGCTTGTTTGGAGGGGAGGTCAATCAGCCCCAGCATTTT.

This chain joins TRBV13 and TRBJ2-7; possible D gene TRBD2, 6 bases. This CDR3 contains 15 residues. CDR1 is PRHDT and CDR2 is FYEKMQ in the germline V gene (reference sequence). Trimming cost V 4 bases and J 8 bases, with 21 bases left between them. The CDR3 nucleotides are TGTGCCAGCAGCTACTTCTCGGGGGAGCCGGGTAAGCAGTACTTC. The encoded protein is CASSYFSGEPGKQYF.

V usage is TRBV4-1 and J usage is TRBJ2-7, with 13 bases matching TRBD2. CDR3 length: 17 residues. Germline V lookup: CDR1 MGHRA, CDR2 YSYEKL. V lost 3 bases and J lost 0; bases outside the gene matches: 5. CDR3 region: CASSQGTSGMSSYEQYF. Written as DNA, the CDR3 is TGCGCCAGCAGCCAGGGGACTAGCGGGATGAGCTCCTACGAGCAGTACTTC.

This chain links TRBV5-4 with TRBJ2-1; 10 bases agree with TRBD2. The germline V gene has CDR1 SGHNT and CDR2 YYREEE (reference sequence). This CDR3 comprises 19 residues. J was trimmed by 0 bases and V by 0 bases; bases with no gene match: 9. The CDR3 region has the DNA TGTGCCAGCAGCTTGGCCGGGCTAGCGGGGGACTACTCCTACAATGAGCAGTTCTTC. It codes for CASSLAGLAGDYSYNEQFF.

The chain carries TRBV7-2 and TRBJ2-7, with TRBD2 matching over 7 bases. Per the germline V gene, CDR1 is SGHTA and CDR2 is FQGNSA. The CDR3 covers 16 residues. V trimming: 4 bases; J trimming: 3 bases; junction bases outside the gene matches: 12. The CDR3 nucleotides are TGTGCCAGCAGCTCCCAGGTGGGGCAGCGGGACTACGAGCAGTACTTC. Translated: CASSSQVGQRDYEQYF.

The count of this clone is one. This chain joins TRBV7-9 and TRBJ1-6, with 7 bases matching TRBD1. Germline values: CDR1 SEHNR, CDR2 FQNEAQ (reference sequence). Trimming took 6 bases from V and 6 from J; bases not matched to a gene: 8. The CDR3 has 15 residues. The CDR3 coding sequence is TGTGCCAGCAGTCCACTGACAGGGACTAATTCACCCCTCCACTTT. Its translation is CASSPLTGTNSPLHF.

The CDR3: CARDRGGNSPLHF. The CDR3 region has the DNA TGTGCCCGCGACAGGGGTGGAAATTCACCCCTCCACTTT. The rearrangement joins TRBV27 to TRBJ1-6; 8 nucleotides line up with TRBD1. V was pared by 11 bases and J by 7 bases, with 7 bases of the junction left unmatched. The CDR3 is made up of 13 amino acids. In germline, CDR1 is MNHEY, CDR2 SMNVEV (reference sequence).

This clone was counted once. The chain uses TRBV27 and TRBJ2-5; maybe TRBD1 (5 bases). CDR3 length: 15 amino acids. Germline V gene lookup returns CDR1 MNHEY and CDR2 SMNVEV (reference sequence). Trimming cost V 2 bases and J 2 bases, with 12 bases left between them. CDR3: CASSLLQGWQETQYF. CDR3 in DNA: TGTGCCAGCAGTTTACTGCAGGGTTGGCAAGAGACCCAGTACTTC.

The chain couples TRBV7-3 to TRBJ2-7, with 14 bases that match TRBD2. V lost 2 bases, J lost 7 bases, and 7 bases stayed unmatched. Germline CDR1 and CDR2: SGHTA and FQGTGA. This CDR3 has 16 amino acids. This chain's CDR3 is CASSLGTSGSVREQYF. In DNA form, the CDR3 reads TGTGCCAGCAGCTTAGGGACTAGCGGGAGTGTGAGGGAGCAGTACTTC.

The V and J genes are TRBV7-9 and TRBJ1-5; D is possibly TRBD1 (5 bases). The germline gives CDR1 SEHNR, CDR2 FQNEAQ (reference sequence). The CDR3 is made up of 15 amino acids. The ends were cut back, 5 bases at V and 4 bases at J, with 15 bases in the middle. The CDR3 sequence: CASSADAGFNQPQHF. CDR3 nucleotide sequence: TGTGCCAGCAGCGCCGATGCAGGGTTTAATCAGCCCCAGCATTTT.

The chain recombines TRBV27 with TRBJ2-3, with 10 bases matching TRBD2. With V trimmed by 3 bases and J by 5 bases, 8 bases remained unmatched. Germline CDR1 and CDR2: MNHEY and SMNVEV (reference sequence). This CDR3 is 16 amino acids long. CDR3 loop: CASSFLAAGGVDTQYF. CDR3 sequence (DNA): TGTGCCAGCAGTTTTCTTGCAGCGGGAGGGGTAGATACGCAGTATTTT.

This chain joins TRBV10-2 and TRBJ2-1; 7 positions match TRBD2. J lost 0 bases, V lost 0 bases, and 2 bases had no gene match. CDR3 length: 16 residues. Germline CDR1 reads WSHSY; CDR2 reads SAAADI. This CDR3 reads CASSESGGTSYNEQFF. The CDR3 DNA reads as TGCGCCAGCAGTGAGTCGGGGGGGACCTCCTACAATGAGCAGTTCTTC.

The chain links TRBV27 to TRBJ2-1, with D tentatively TRBD1 (6 bases). Trimming cost V 3 bases and J 9 bases, with 15 bases left between them. This CDR3 spans 14 amino acids. Germline assignment: CDR1 MNHEY and CDR2 SMNVEV (reference sequence). The DNA of the CDR3 is TGTGCCAGCAGTTTGTGGGACACTCTCAGTGAGCAGTTCTTC. Protein: CASSLWDTLSEQFF.

The V and J genes are TRBV11-2 and TRBJ2-7; D gene uncertain. The ends were cut back, 1 base at V and 5 bases at J, with 6 bases in the middle. CDR1 is SGHAT, CDR2 FQNNGV, per germline. This CDR3 comprises 12 residues. CDR3 protein: CASSLVPHEQYF. CDR3 coding DNA: TGTGCCAGCAGCTTAGTTCCCCACGAGCAGTACTTC.

The V call is TRBV7-9, the J call TRBJ2-7; D possibly matches TRBD1 or TRBD2 (5 bases each). The CDR3 is 14 amino acids. V lost 0 bases and J 5 bases, leaving 11 bases between the germline ends. Germline loops: CDR1 SEHNR, CDR2 FQNEAQ (reference sequence). The CDR3 reads CASSLAGVADEQYF. The CDR3 coding sequence is TGTGCCAGCAGCTTAGCGGGGGTGGCGGACGAGCAGTACTTC.

This chain joins TRBV27 and TRBJ2-7; a weak D match, TRBD1 (5 bases). The germline CDR1 and CDR2 sequences are MNHEY and SMNVEV (reference sequence). V gave up 5 bases and J gave up 6 bases, with 20 bases separating them. This CDR3 has 15 amino acids. CDR3 nucleotide sequence: TGTGCCAGCAGTGTAGATGGGCTTTGGGGCGGCGAGCAGTACTTC. It specifies CASSVDGLWGGEQYF.

The J gene is TRBJ1-2, the V gene TRBV21-1. TRBV21-1 is an annotated pseudogene. The CDR3 extends over 14 amino acids. CDR3 residues: CASIKGGFSYGYTF. In DNA, the CDR3 is TGTGCCAGCATCAAGGGGGGATTCTCCTATGGCTACACCTTC.

The chain recombines TRBV4-1 with TRBJ2-7, with D perhaps being TRBD1 or TRBD2 (5 bases each). The V gene's germline CDR1 is MGHRA and CDR2 YSYEKL. V shed 1 base and J shed 5 bases, with 15 bases lying between them. The CDR3 consists of 15 residues. DNA for the CDR3: TGCGCCAGCAGCCAAGGACAGATAATGAGGGACGAGCAGTACTTC. The encoded protein is CASSQGQIMRDEQYF.